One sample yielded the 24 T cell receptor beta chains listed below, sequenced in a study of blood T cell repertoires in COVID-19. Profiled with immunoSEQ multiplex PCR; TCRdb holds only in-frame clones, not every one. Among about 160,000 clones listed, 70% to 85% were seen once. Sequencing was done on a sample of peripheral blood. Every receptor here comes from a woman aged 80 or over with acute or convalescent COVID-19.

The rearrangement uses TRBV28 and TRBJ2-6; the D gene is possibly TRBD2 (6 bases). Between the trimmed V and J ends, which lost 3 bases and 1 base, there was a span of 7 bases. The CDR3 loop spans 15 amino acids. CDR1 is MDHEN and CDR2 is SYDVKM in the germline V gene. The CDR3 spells CASSFGGSGANVLTF. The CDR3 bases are TGTGCCAGCAGTTTTGGGGGGTCTGGGGCCAACGTCCTGACTTTC.

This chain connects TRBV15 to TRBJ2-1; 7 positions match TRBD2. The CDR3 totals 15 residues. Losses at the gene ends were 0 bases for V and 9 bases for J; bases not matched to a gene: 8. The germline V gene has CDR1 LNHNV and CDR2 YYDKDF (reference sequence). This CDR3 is CATSREAGKAVEQFF. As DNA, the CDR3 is TGTGCCACCAGCAGAGAAGCGGGAAAGGCGGTTGAGCAGTTCTTC.

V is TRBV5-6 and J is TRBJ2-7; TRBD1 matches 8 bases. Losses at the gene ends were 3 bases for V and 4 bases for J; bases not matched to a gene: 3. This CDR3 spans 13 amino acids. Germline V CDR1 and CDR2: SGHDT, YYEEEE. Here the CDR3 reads CASSSDREYEQYF. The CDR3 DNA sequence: TGTGCCAGCAGCTCGGACAGGGAATACGAGCAGTACTTC.

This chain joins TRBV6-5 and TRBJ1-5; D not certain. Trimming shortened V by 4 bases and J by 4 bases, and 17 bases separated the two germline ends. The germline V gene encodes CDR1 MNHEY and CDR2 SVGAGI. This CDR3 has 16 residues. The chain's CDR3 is CASSSGLEPYNQPQHF. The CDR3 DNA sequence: TGTGCCAGCAGTTCCGGACTTGAGCCGTATAATCAGCCCCAGCATTTT.

This chain's CDR3 is CASSHPKRDIQETQYF. The CDR3 DNA reads as TGTGCCAGCAGCCACCCCAAGCGGGATATACAAGAGACCCAGTACTTC. The chain employs TRBV3-1 (or the pseudogene TRBV3-2) and TRBJ2-5; TRBD2 matches at 7 bases. With V trimmed by 3 bases and J by 2 bases, 9 bases remained unmatched. Per germline, CDR1 LGHDT and CDR2 YNNKEL (reference sequence). The CDR3 loop spans 16 amino acids.

The DNA for the CDR3 is TGTGCCAGCAGCCGACAGGGGGCGAGTACCGGGGAGCTGTTTTTT. As protein: CASSRQGASTGELFF. V is TRBV4-2 and J is TRBJ2-2; 10 bases fit TRBD1. The CDR3 has 15 residues. Germline-derived CDR1 and CDR2 are LGHNA and YNFKEQ. The junction had 4 bases not matched to a gene; V was cut back by 4 bases and J by 5 bases.

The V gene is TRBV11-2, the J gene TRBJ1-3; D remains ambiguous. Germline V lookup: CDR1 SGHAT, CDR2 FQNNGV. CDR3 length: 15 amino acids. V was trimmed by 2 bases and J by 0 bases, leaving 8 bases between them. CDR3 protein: CASSLNGDSGNTIYF. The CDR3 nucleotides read TGTGCCAGCAGCTTAAACGGAGACTCTGGAAACACCATATATTTT.

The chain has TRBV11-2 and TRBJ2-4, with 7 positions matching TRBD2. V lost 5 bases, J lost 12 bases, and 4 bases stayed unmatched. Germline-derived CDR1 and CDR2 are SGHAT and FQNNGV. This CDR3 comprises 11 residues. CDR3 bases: TGTGCCAGCAGCGTCGGCGGGGGTCAGTACTTC. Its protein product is CASSVGGGQYF.

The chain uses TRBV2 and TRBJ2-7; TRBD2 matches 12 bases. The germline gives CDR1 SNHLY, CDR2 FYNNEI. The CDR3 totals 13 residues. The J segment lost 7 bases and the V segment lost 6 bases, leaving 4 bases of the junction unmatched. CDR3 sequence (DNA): TGTGCCAGCAGGACTAGCGGGAGTGGGGAGCAGTACTTC. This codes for CASRTSGSGEQYF. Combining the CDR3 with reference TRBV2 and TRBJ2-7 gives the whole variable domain EPEVTQTPSHQVTQMGQEVILRCVPISNHLYFYWYRQILGQKVEFLVSFYNNEISEKSEIFDDQFSVERPDGSNFTLKIRSTKLEDSAMYFCASRTSGSGEQYFGPGTRLTVT.

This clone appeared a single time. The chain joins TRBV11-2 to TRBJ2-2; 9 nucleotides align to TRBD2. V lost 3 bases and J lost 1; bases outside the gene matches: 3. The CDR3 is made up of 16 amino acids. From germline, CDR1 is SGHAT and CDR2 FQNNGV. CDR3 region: CASSLLSGGNTGELFF. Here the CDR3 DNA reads TGTGCCAGCAGCTTGCTTAGCGGGGGGAACACCGGGGAGCTGTTTTTT. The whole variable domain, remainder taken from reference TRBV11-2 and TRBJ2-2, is EAGVAQSPRYKIIEKRQSVAFWCNPISGHATLYWYQQILGQGPKLLIQFQNNGVVDDSQLPKDRFSAERLKGVDSTLKIQPAKLEDSAVYLCASSLLSGGNTGELFFGEGSRLTVL.

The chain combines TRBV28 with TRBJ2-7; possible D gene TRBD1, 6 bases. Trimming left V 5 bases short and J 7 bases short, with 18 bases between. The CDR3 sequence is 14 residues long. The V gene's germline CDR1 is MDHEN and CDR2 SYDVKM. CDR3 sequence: CASSQNRALGEQYF. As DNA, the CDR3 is TGTGCCAGCAGTCAGAACAGGGCATTAGGAGAGCAGTACTTC.

CDR3 coding DNA: TGTGCCAGCAATCGTAATCCTAGCGGGAGGGCCCACACCGGGGAGCTGTTTTTT. Amino acids: CASNRNPSGRAHTGELFF. The chain combines TRBV2 with TRBJ2-2; 12 bases are a match to TRBD2. The CDR3 sequence is 18 residues long. Trimming cost V 7 bases and J 3 bases; bases outside gene matches: 12. Germline CDR1 and CDR2: SNHLY and FYNNEI. Together with reference TRBV2 and TRBJ2-2, the CDR3 gives the full variable domain: EPEVTQTPSHQVTQMGQEVILRCVPISNHLYFYWYRQILGQKVEFLVSFYNNEISEKSEIFDDQFSVERPDGSNFTLKIRSTKLEDSAMYFCASNRNPSGRAHTGELFFGEGSRLTVL.

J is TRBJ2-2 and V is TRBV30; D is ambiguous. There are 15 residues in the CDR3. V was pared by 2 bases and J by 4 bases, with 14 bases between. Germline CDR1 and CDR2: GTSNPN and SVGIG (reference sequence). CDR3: CAWSPVQVGTGELFF. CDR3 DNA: TGTGCCTGGAGTCCGGTGCAGGTGGGCACCGGGGAGCTGTTTTTT.

CDR3 loop: CASSGGETSGRLYEQYF. CDR3 nucleotide sequence: TGTGCCAGTAGTGGGGGGGAGACTAGCGGGAGATTATACGAGCAGTACTTC. J is TRBJ2-7 and V is TRBV19; 12 bases match TRBD2. CDR1 is LNHDA and CDR2 is SQIVND in the germline V gene (reference sequence). This CDR3 region has 17 residues. With V trimmed by 5 bases and J by 4 bases, 12 bases remained unmatched.

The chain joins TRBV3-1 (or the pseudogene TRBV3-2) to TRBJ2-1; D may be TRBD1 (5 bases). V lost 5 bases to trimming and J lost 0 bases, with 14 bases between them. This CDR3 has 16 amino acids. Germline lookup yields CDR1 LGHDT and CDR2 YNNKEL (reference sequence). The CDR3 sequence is CASSSPRAVSYNEQFF. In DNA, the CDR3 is TGTGCCAGCAGCTCGCCCAGGGCGGTCTCCTACAATGAGCAGTTCTTC.

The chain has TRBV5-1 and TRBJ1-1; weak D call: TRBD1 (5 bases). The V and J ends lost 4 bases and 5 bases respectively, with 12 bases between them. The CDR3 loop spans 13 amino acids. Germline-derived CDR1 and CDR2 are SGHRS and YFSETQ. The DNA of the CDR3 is TGCGCCAGCAGCATTCAGGGAGGGACTGAAGCTTTCTTT. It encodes CASSIQGGTEAFF.

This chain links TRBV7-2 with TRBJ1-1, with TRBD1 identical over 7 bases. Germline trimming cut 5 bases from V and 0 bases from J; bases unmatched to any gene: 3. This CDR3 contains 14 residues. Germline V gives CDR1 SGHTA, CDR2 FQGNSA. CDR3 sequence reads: CASSQGQMNTEAFF. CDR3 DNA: TGTGCCAGCAGCCAGGGACAGATGAACACTGAAGCTTTCTTT.

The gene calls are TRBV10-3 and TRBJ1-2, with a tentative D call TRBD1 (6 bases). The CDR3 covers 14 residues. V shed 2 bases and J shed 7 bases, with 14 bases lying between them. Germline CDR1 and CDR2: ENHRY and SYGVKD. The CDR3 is CAISEDPDSTGYTF. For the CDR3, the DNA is TGTGCCATCAGTGAGGATCCGGACAGCACTGGCTACACCTTC.

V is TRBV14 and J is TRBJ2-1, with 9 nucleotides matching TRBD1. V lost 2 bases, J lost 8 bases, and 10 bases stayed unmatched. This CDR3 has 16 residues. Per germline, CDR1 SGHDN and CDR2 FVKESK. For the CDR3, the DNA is TGTGCCAGCAGCCAACGACGAGACAGGGGGAGGGATGAGCAGTTCTTC. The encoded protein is CASSQRRDRGRDEQFF.

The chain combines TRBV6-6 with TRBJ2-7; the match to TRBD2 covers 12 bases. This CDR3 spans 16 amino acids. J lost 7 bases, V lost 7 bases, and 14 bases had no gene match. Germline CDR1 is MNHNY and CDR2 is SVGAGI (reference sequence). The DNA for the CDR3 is TGTGCCAGCACCGAGGGGCGACTAGCGGGAGTGAGTGAGCAGTACTTC. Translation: CASTEGRLAGVSEQYF.

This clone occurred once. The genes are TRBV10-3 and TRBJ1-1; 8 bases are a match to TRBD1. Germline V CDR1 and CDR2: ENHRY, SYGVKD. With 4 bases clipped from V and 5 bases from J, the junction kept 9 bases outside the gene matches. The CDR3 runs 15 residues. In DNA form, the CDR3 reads TGTGCCATCAGTGGGAGACAGGGGTTGGAGACTGAAGCTTTCTTT. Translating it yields CAISGRQGLETEAFF.

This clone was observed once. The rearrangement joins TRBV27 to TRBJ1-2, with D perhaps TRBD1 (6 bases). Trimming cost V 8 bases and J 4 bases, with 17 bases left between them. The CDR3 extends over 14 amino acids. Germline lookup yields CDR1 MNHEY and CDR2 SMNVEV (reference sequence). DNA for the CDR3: TGTGCCAGCCGGGGGCGGGGGCAGGGCTATGGCTACACCTTC. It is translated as CASRGRGQGYGYTF.

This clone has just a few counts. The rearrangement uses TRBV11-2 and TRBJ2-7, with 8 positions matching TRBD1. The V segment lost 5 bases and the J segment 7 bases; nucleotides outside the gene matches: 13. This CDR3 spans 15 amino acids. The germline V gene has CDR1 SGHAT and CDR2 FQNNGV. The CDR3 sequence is CASSPGPGGTGEQYF. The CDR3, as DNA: TGTGCCAGCAGCCCCGGGCCTGGCGGGACAGGTGAGCAGTACTTC.

The CDR3 region has the DNA TGTGCCATATCACAGGCCCTTGAAGCTTTCTTT. Encoded protein: CAISQALEAFF. The chain combines TRBV10-3 with TRBJ1-1, with a possible D match to TRBD1 (5 bases). This CDR3 has 11 residues. V shed 9 bases and J shed 7 bases, with 12 bases lying between them. CDR1 ENHRY and CDR2 SYGVKD come from the germline V gene.